This entry lists 27 T cell receptor beta chains sequenced from one sample in a study of cytomegalovirus exposure and HLA in healthy donors. The PCR contained 60 Vbeta and 13 Jbeta primers. Sequencing was performed with immunoSEQ multiplex PCR; in TCRdb, only in-frame clones are kept and a portion is missing. In the table there are 90,000 to 95,000 clones, 78% of which are singletons. Sequenced: PBMCs. Source of these receptors: a male donor in good health and CMV-seropositive.

This rearrangement joins TRBV27 to TRBJ1-1, with 10 bases that match TRBD1. The CDR3 runs to 14 residues. With 8 bases clipped from V and 3 bases from J, the junction kept 6 bases outside the gene matches. CDR1 MNHEY and CDR2 SMNVEV come from the germline V gene (reference sequence). The CDR3 DNA reads TGTGCCAGCCGGACAGGGGGAGGTCACACTGAAGCTTTCTTT. It is translated as CASRTGGGHTEAFF.

In its sample, this clone was seen a few times. This chain links TRBV11-3 with TRBJ1-1, with unresolved D. The CDR3 is 14 residues long. Trimming took off 5 bases at V and 2 bases at J, with 12 bases between the two ends. Germline V lookup: CDR1 SGHNT, CDR2 YENEEA. The CDR3 sequence: CASSRGAVNTEAFF. The CDR3 DNA follows: TGTGCCAGCAGCCGAGGAGCGGTAAACACTGAAGCTTTCTTT.

This chain links TRBV2 with TRBJ2-7; D perhaps matches TRBD1 (6 bases). This CDR3 has 14 amino acids. Trimming pared 6 bases from V and 0 bases from J, leaving 12 bases between. CDR1 is SNHLY and CDR2 is FYNNEI in the germline V gene. The CDR3 protein is CASRKTGASYEQYF. For the CDR3, the DNA is TGTGCCAGCAGAAAGACAGGAGCCTCCTACGAGCAGTACTTC.

The chain employs TRBV2 and TRBJ1-2; TRBD1 matches at 7 bases. This CDR3 contains 13 residues. Germline CDR1 SNHLY, CDR2 FYNNEI. V dropped 6 bases and J dropped 1; count of bases not matched to a gene: 2. The CDR3 region has the DNA TGTGCCAGCAGGGGGACAGTTAACTATGGCTACACCTTC. As protein: CASRGTVNYGYTF. Full variable domain (remainder filled in from reference TRBV2 and TRBJ1-2): EPEVTQTPSHQVTQMGQEVILRCVPISNHLYFYWYRQILGQKVEFLVSFYNNEISEKSEIFDDQFSVERPDGSNFTLKIRSTKLEDSAMYFCASRGTVNYGYTFGSGTRLTVV.

A few counts support this clone. This chain links TRBV5-4 with TRBJ2-1, with a weak D call TRBD2 (5 bases). The CDR3 extends over 18 amino acids. Trimming took 2 bases from V and 0 from J, leaving 18 bases between them. Germline V gene data show CDR1 as SGHNT and CDR2 as YYREEE (reference sequence). In nucleotides, the CDR3 is TGTGCCAGCAGCTTTGGTGCTAGCCCAAGGAGCTCCTACAATGAGCAGTTCTTC. It is translated as CASSFGASPRSSYNEQFF.

This chain connects TRBV30 to TRBJ1-3; D is uncertain. This CDR3 region has 12 residues. Trimming cost V 3 bases and J 7 bases, with 10 bases left between them. Germline loops: CDR1 GTSNPN, CDR2 SVGIG (reference sequence). The CDR3 sequence is CAWRVLSNTIYF. CDR3 DNA: TGTGCCTGGAGGGTACTATCTAACACCATATATTTT.

The J gene is TRBJ2-1, the V gene TRBV15; possible D gene TRBD2, 6 bases. This CDR3 spans 13 amino acids. Germline assignment: CDR1 LNHNV and CDR2 YYDKDF (reference sequence). V lost 2 bases to trimming and J lost 8 bases, with 10 bases between them. The CDR3 DNA reads as TGTGCCACCAGCAGACTAGCGTCGGATGAGCAGTTCTTC. It is translated as CATSRLASDEQFF.

Only one count was recorded for this clone. The rearrangement links TRBV5-1 to TRBJ2-4; D might be TRBD1 (6 bases). V was trimmed by 3 bases and J by 6 bases, leaving 22 bases between them. This CDR3 is 17 amino acids long. Germline-derived CDR1 and CDR2 are SGHRS and YFSETQ. CDR3 sequence: CASSSDSSPFRVNIQYF. The CDR3 region has the DNA TGCGCCAGCAGCTCGGACAGTTCTCCGTTTCGGGTAAACATTCAGTACTTC.

A few counts support this clone. The V call is TRBV7-2, the J call TRBJ1-5; D remains ambiguous. This CDR3 comprises 12 residues. The germline CDR1 and CDR2 sequences are SGHTA and FQGNSA. Trimming pared 5 bases from V and 4 bases from J, leaving 6 bases between. For the CDR3, the DNA is TGTGCCAGCAGCCTCCAGAATCAGCCCCAGCATTTT. Translating gives CASSLQNQPQHF.

The V gene is TRBV5-1, the J gene TRBJ2-5; 9 bases match TRBD1. In germline, CDR1 is SGHRS, CDR2 YFSETQ. CDR3 length: 15 amino acids. Unmatched junction bases numbered 6, after V lost 4 bases and J lost 2 bases. The CDR3 region has the DNA TGCGCCAGCAGCCCGACAGGGGGGCCTCAAGAGACCCAGTACTTC. Its protein is CASSPTGGPQETQYF. Drawing the rest from reference TRBV5-1 and TRBJ2-5, the complete variable domain is KAGVTQTPRYLIKTRGQQVTLSCSPISGHRSVSWYQQTPGQGLQFLFEYFSETQRNKGNFPGRFSGRQFSNSRSEMNVSTLELGDSALYLCASSPTGGPQETQYFGPGTRLLVL.

The sample holds one count of this clone. The genes are TRBV18 and TRBJ2-2, with D maybe TRBD2 (6 bases). The length of the CDR3 is 16 residues. Trimming shortened V by 4 bases and J by 2 bases, and 14 bases separated the two germline ends. Germline values: CDR1 KGHSH, CDR2 LQKENI. The CDR3 nucleotides read TGTGCCAGCTCACTAAGCCGTAGCGGTAACACCGGGGAGCTGTTTTTT. This encodes CASSLSRSGNTGELFF.

The chain combines TRBV30 with TRBJ1-5, with D maybe TRBD1 (6 bases). Trimming left V 1 base short and J 3 bases short, with 16 bases between. The CDR3 has 16 amino acids. CDR1 is GTSNPN and CDR2 is SVGIG in the germline V gene (reference sequence). CDR3 loop: CAWSAFPTGDNQPQHF. In DNA, the CDR3 is TGTGCCTGGAGTGCTTTCCCGACAGGCGACAATCAGCCCCAGCATTTT. Using reference TRBV30 and TRBJ1-5 for the parts outside the CDR3, the full variable domain is SQTIHQWPATLVQPVGSPLSLECTVEGTSNPNLYWYRQAAGRGLQLLFYSVGIGQISSEVPQNLSASRPQDRQFILSSKKLLLSDSGFYLCAWSAFPTGDNQPQHFGDGTRLSIL.

The chain uses TRBV7-9 and TRBJ1-2; maybe TRBD1 (6 bases). The CDR3 covers 12 residues. V lost 5 bases and J 3 bases, leaving 7 bases between the germline ends. CDR1 is SEHNR, CDR2 FQNEAQ, per germline (reference sequence). CDR3 loop: CASSRQDYGYTF. The CDR3 nucleotides read TGTGCCAGCAGCCGACAGGACTATGGCTACACCTTC.

The rearrangement links TRBV6-4 to TRBJ2-1; 8 bases align to TRBD1. CDR3 length equals 14 residues. V was clipped by 8 bases and J by 5 bases; unmatched bases: 8. The germline gives CDR1 MRHNA, CDR2 SNTAGT. The CDR3 DNA sequence: TGTGCCAGCGGCCCCGGGACAGGCAACAATGAGCAGTTCTTC. This codes for CASGPGTGNNEQFF.

V is TRBV7-9 and J is TRBJ2-5; 8 bases fit TRBD1. CDR1 and CDR2 from the germline V gene are SEHNR and FQNEAQ (reference sequence). The length of the CDR3 is 15 residues. The V segment lost 5 bases and the J segment 5 bases; nucleotides outside the gene matches: 10. CDR3 nucleotides: TGTGCCAGCAGCCTACCTGGACAGGGACTGGAGACCCAGTACTTC. The encoded protein is CASSLPGQGLETQYF.

The chain couples TRBV4-2 to TRBJ1-5; D is unclear. This CDR3 comprises 15 residues. V dropped 0 bases and J dropped 11 bases, with 17 bases sitting between them. Per germline, CDR1 LGHNA and CDR2 YNFKEQ. CDR3 coding DNA: TGTGCCAGCAGCCAAGAAGAAAGTCGGGAGATGGCCCAGCATTTT. Translating gives CASSQEESREMAQHF.

This sequence joins TRBV27 and TRBJ2-7, with 7 nucleotides matching TRBD1. Germline V gene lookup returns CDR1 MNHEY and CDR2 SMNVEV (reference sequence). The V gene end was trimmed by 6 bases and the J gene end by 3 bases; junction bases not matched to a gene: 2. The CDR3 is made up of 12 amino acids. As DNA, the CDR3 is TGTGCCAGCAGGGACAGGAGCTACGAGCAGTACTTC. Protein sequence: CASRDRSYEQYF.

The rearrangement uses TRBV28 and TRBJ2-7; TRBD1 matches 8 bases. After removal of 6 bases from V and 3 bases from J, the junction contained 10 bases not matched to a gene. Germline V gene lookup returns CDR1 MDHEN and CDR2 SYDVKM. CDR3 length: 15 residues. The CDR3 loop is CASSARTGTGYEQYF. The CDR3 DNA is TGTGCCAGCAGCGCCAGAACCGGGACAGGCTACGAGCAGTACTTC.

J is TRBJ2-3 and V is TRBV4-2, with TRBD1 as a possible D gene (6 bases). V shed 4 bases and J shed 0 bases, with 14 bases lying between them. The CDR3 consists of 16 residues. Germline values: CDR1 LGHNA, CDR2 YNFKEQ. Written as DNA, the CDR3 is TGTGCCAGCAGCCCTGGGGACATCGATAGCACAGATACGCAGTATTTT. It codes for CASSPGDIDSTDTQYF.

V is TRBV10-3 and J is TRBJ1-1; TRBD1 might be the D (5 bases). Germline CDR1 is ENHRY and CDR2 is SYGVKD. V lost 8 bases, J lost 1 base, and 20 bases lay in between. The CDR3 has 16 residues. CDR3 loop: CAIRATTGGSNTEAFF. Written as DNA, the CDR3 is TGTGCCATCCGGGCCACAACCGGGGGTTCGAACACTGAAGCTTTCTTT.

The chain joins TRBV28 to TRBJ2-2; the D is unclear. The V end lost 6 bases, the J end lost 6 bases, and 11 bases lay between the germline ends. The CDR3 covers 13 residues. Germline CDR1 and CDR2: MDHEN and SYDVKM. The CDR3 spells CASSPWSAGELFF. The DNA for the CDR3 is TGTGCCAGCAGCCCGTGGTCGGCCGGGGAGCTGTTTTTT. The whole variable domain, filled in from reference TRBV28 and TRBJ2-2, reads DVKVTQSSRYLVKRTGEKVFLECVQDMDHENMFWYRQDPGLGLRLIYFSYDVKMKEKGDIPEGYSVSREKKERFSLILESASTNQTSMYLCASSPWSAGELFFGEGSRLTVL.

The genes are TRBV7-6 and TRBJ2-5; TRBD1 is a possible D gene (6 bases). The germline V gene encodes CDR1 SGHVS and CDR2 FNYEAQ. The CDR3 spans 15 residues. V shed 0 bases and J shed 5 bases, with 13 bases lying between them. CDR3: CASSLAKTGWETQYF. CDR3 nucleotides: TGTGCCAGCAGCTTAGCTAAAACAGGGTGGGAGACCCAGTACTTC.

This clone has only one observation. The chain joins TRBV11-1 to TRBJ2-7; the match to TRBD1 covers 9 bases. From germline, CDR1 is SGHAT and CDR2 FQDESV (reference sequence). V lost 5 bases and J lost 5; bases outside the gene matches: 7. The CDR3 has 14 residues. This chain's CDR3 is CASSPGQGGNEQYF. The CDR3, as DNA: TGTGCCAGCAGCCCGGGACAGGGAGGTAACGAGCAGTACTTC.

The chain combines TRBV5-1 with TRBJ2-1; possibly TRBD1 for D (8 bases). The V end was cut by 0 bases, the J end by 6 bases, with 13 bases between. The CDR3 covers 15 residues. Germline CDR1 and CDR2: SGHRS and YFSETQ. The CDR3 loop is CASSLVQGEGNEQFF. In nucleotides, the CDR3 is TGCGCCAGCAGCTTGGTACAGGGGGAGGGCAATGAGCAGTTCTTC.

The V call is TRBV19, the J call TRBJ1-3; D is uncertain. Trimming removed 7 bases from V and 0 bases from J, with 10 bases in between. Germline loops: CDR1 LNHDA, CDR2 SQIVND (reference sequence). CDR3 length equals 14 residues. CDR3 residues: CASKKSSSGNTIYF. The CDR3 DNA reads as TGTGCCAGTAAAAAGTCTAGCTCTGGAAACACCATATATTTT.

This clone has only one observation. This chain uses TRBV6-6 with TRBJ2-5, with D perhaps TRBD1 (6 bases). Germline V gene data show CDR1 as MNHNY and CDR2 as SVGAGI (reference sequence). The ends were cut back, 6 bases at V and 5 bases at J, with 19 bases in the middle. This CDR3 is built from 15 residues. CDR3 sequence: CASRSAQGFGETQYF. In nucleotides, the CDR3 is TGTGCCAGCAGATCGGCCCAGGGGTTTGGGGAGACCCAGTACTTC.

The chain uses TRBV19 and TRBJ2-5; perhaps TRBD1 as D (6 bases). The V and J ends lost 1 base and 2 bases respectively, with 11 bases between them. This CDR3 is built from 15 residues. Germline V gene sequence: CDR1 LNHDA, CDR2 SQIVND (reference sequence). The CDR3 nucleotides read TGTGCCAGTAGTATAGGAACAGGGCGGCAAGAGACCCAGTACTTC. Translation gives CASSIGTGRQETQYF. The full variable domain, completed using reference TRBV19 and TRBJ2-5, is DGGITQSPKYLFRKEGQNVTLSCEQNLNHDAMYWYRQDPGQGLRLIYYSQIVNDFQKGDIAEGYSVSREKKESFPLTVTSAQKNPTAFYLCASSIGTGRQETQYFGPGTRLLVL.